This T cell receptor (beta chain) comes out of a study of human T cells and chemical hapten exposure. Study-wide points: Donors were affected by alopecia, so their immune reaction might vary from that of healthy individuals.

The CDR3 spans 15 residues. Unmatched junction bases numbered 7, after V lost 6 bases and J lost 0 bases. Germline CDR1 SQVTM, CDR2 ANQGSEA. This clonotype was detected a few times. Its antigen is currently unknown. As to time point: patch test 2, 6 weeks after DPC sensitization. Stated treatment: therapeutic diphenylcyclopropenone sensitization with weekly scalp DPC. One entry per CDR3 protein, called by TCRdb with MiXCR from the RACE reads. The sample lists roughly 140,000 distinct CDR3 sequences; around 11% were seen once. The sequenced sample was whole blood, obtained in connection with sensitization to the hapten diphenylcyclopropenone (DPC). This sequence originates from a woman in her 50s with alopecia areata. Some clones in this sample may be carry-over from other donors' samples. The chain employs TRBV29-1 and TRBJ2-7; 11 bases align to TRBD2. The CDR3 protein is CSVAWGTSGSYEQYF. The CDR3 DNA is TGCAGCGTGGCCTGGGGGACTAGCGGCTCCTACGAGCAGTACTTC.